This T cell receptor (beta chain) was recovered during a study of blood T cells in healthy people across ages. Together with a sample-barcoded 5' primer, a J-beta primer mix was included in a second PCR lasting about 7 to 12 cycles. TCRdb analysed the 5' RACE reads with MiXCR anew, one entry per CDR3 protein. Altogether some 1.6 million distinct CDR3 sequences are present, roughly 32% being singletons, with the ten largest covering approximately 10%. CDR1 is LGHDT and CDR2 is YNNKEL in the germline V gene (reference sequence). CDR3 length: 19 amino acids. Trimming cost V 0 bases and J 4 bases, with 23 bases left between them.

Sequencing input: blood. This chain uses TRBV3-1 with TRBJ2-3, with D tentatively TRBD2 (6 bases). The sequence was collected from a woman aged 25-40 years in good health. In DNA, the CDR3 is TGTGCCAGCAGCCAAGAAAGGTCTAGCGCCCGGAGAGGGGCAGATACGCAGTATTTT. Its protein product is CASSQERSSARRGADTQYF.